One sample yielded the 18 T cell receptor beta chains listed below, sequenced in a study of blood T cell repertoires in COVID-19. Method: immunoSEQ multiplex PCR; TCRdb's copy keeps in-frame clones and lacks some. The sample lists roughly 150,000 clones; roughly 80% were seen once. Sequenced material: peripheral blood. Receptor source: a man aged 60 to 69 who had recovered from COVID-19.

V gene TRBV13 combines with J gene TRBJ1-2, with 9 bases that match TRBD1. Trimming cost V 5 bases and J 7 bases; bases outside gene matches: 14. The CDR3 consists of 16 residues. In germline, CDR1 is PRHDT, CDR2 FYEKMQ (reference sequence). The CDR3, as DNA: TGTGCCAGCAGCCCCAGTCCCGGGACAGGGTTTGGTGGCTACACCTTC. Translating gives CASSPSPGTGFGGYTF. Variable domain in full (rest from reference TRBV13 and TRBJ1-2): AAGVIQSPRHLIKEKRETATLKCYPIPRHDTVYWYQQGPGQDPQFLISFYEKMQSDKGSIPDRFSAQQFSDYHSELNMSSLELGDSALYFCASSPSPGTGFGGYTFGSGTRLTVV.

The rearrangement joins TRBV4-3 to TRBJ2-3; possible D gene TRBD2, 6 bases. Looked up from germline, CDR1 is LGHNA and CDR2 is YSLEER. Trimming shortened V by 6 bases and J by 1 base, and 14 bases separated the two germline ends. The CDR3 totals 15 residues. CDR3 sequence reads: CASSSSGGGTDTQYF. CDR3 sequence (DNA): TGCGCCAGCAGTTCCTCCGGGGGAGGCACAGATACGCAGTATTTT.

On this clone: Other DNA sequences from this sample encode an identical CDR3 as well. The chain links TRBV3-1 (or the pseudogene TRBV3-2) to TRBJ2-3; the match to TRBD2 covers 8 bases. CDR1 is LGHDT and CDR2 is YNNKEL in the germline V gene (reference sequence). The length of the CDR3 is 15 residues. V shed 4 bases and J 1 base; nucleotides not matched to a gene: 4. The CDR3 region has the DNA TGTGCCAGCAGCCCGCGGGGGGACGGCACAGATACGCAGTATTTT. The encoded protein is CASSPRGDGTDTQYF.

The chain combines TRBV18 with TRBJ2-1; 9 nucleotides line up with TRBD1. The germline V gene encodes CDR1 KGHSH and CDR2 LQKENI. The CDR3 is 16 amino acids. V lost 2 bases and J lost 6; bases outside the gene matches: 8. CDR3: CASSPSGTGTLNEQFF. As DNA, the CDR3 is TGTGCCAGCTCACCATCAGGGACAGGGACCCTCAATGAGCAGTTCTTC.

This clone was found once. V gene TRBV11-1 combines with J gene TRBJ2-7, with 13 bases matching TRBD2. The CDR3 has 15 amino acids. The germline CDR1 and CDR2 sequences are SGHAT and FQDESV (reference sequence). V lost 3 bases to trimming and J lost 2 bases; unmatched junction nucleotides: 1. This CDR3 is CASSLGTSGTYEQYF. The DNA for the CDR3 is TGTGCCAGCAGCTTGGGGACTAGCGGGACCTACGAGCAGTACTTC. Full variable domain (missing parts from reference TRBV11-1 and TRBJ2-7): EAEVAQSPRYKITEKSQAVAFWCDPISGHATLYWYRQILGQGPELLVQFQDESVVDDSQLPKDRFSAERLKGVDSTLKIQPAELGDSAMYLCASSLGTSGTYEQYFGPGTRLTVT.

This chain joins TRBV4-1 and TRBJ2-1; 8 nucleotides line up with TRBD1. Germline assignment: CDR1 MGHRA and CDR2 YSYEKL. The CDR3 is 13 amino acids. V trimming: 0 bases; J trimming: 16 bases; junction bases outside the gene matches: 8. CDR3 in amino acids: CASSQDEAGGRFF. CDR3 bases: TGCGCCAGCAGCCAAGATGAGGCAGGGGGCAGATTCTTC.

In its sample, this clone was seen a few times. The chain links TRBV9 to TRBJ2-3, with 8 bases matching TRBD2. V shed 5 bases and J 2 bases; nucleotides not matched to a gene: 7. Per the germline V gene, CDR1 is SGDLS and CDR2 is YYNGEE. The CDR3 covers 15 residues. CDR3 nucleotide sequence: TGTGCCAGCAGAATAGCGGGGCTGCCCACAGATACGCAGTATTTT. Translation: CASRIAGLPTDTQYF.

This chain connects TRBV7-2 to TRBJ1-1; 8 bases fit TRBD1. The CDR3 sequence is 14 residues long. The V gene end was trimmed by 5 bases and the J gene end by 5 bases; junction bases not matched to a gene: 7. Germline loops: CDR1 SGHTA, CDR2 FQGNSA. The CDR3 reads CASSVDRGGTEAFF. In DNA, the CDR3 is TGTGCCAGCAGCGTCGACAGGGGCGGAACTGAAGCTTTCTTT.

The rearrangement joins TRBV12-3 or TRBV12-4 to TRBJ1-1; D is perhaps TRBD1 (6 bases). V lost 7 bases, J lost 10 bases, and 19 bases lay in between. The CDR3 sequence is 13 residues long. CDR3 in DNA: TGTGCCAGCATCGAACAGGGAAAGTTCTCAGCTTTCTTT. It yields the protein CASIEQGKFSAFF.

This chain connects TRBV6-1 to TRBJ1-4; perhaps TRBD1 as D (5 bases). The CDR3 loop spans 15 amino acids. The germline CDR1 and CDR2 sequences are MNHNS and SASEGT. V lost 1 base, J lost 8 bases, and 14 bases lay in between. CDR3 protein: CASSEGGGLGEKLFF. The CDR3 region has the DNA TGTGCCAGCAGTGAAGGCGGGGGATTAGGGGAAAAACTGTTTTTT.

This rearrangement joins TRBV4-3 to TRBJ2-5, with 11 bases aligning to TRBD2. J gave up 5 bases and V 0 bases, and 8 bases lay outside the gene matches. The CDR3 spans 17 residues. Germline V gene sequence: CDR1 LGHNA, CDR2 YSLEER. The CDR3 DNA reads TGCGCCAGCAGCCAAGACTGGCTAGCGGGAGGTCGGGAGACCCAGTACTTC. Its protein product is CASSQDWLAGGRETQYF.

This chain joins TRBV7-2 and TRBJ2-3; the D is unclear. CDR3 size: 11 residues. Trimming left V 5 bases short and J 5 bases short, with 5 bases between. Germline loops: CDR1 SGHTA, CDR2 FQGNSA. The CDR3 reads CASSRRDTQYF. The CDR3 DNA follows: TGTGCCAGCAGCCGGAGAGATACGCAGTATTTT.

The chain carries TRBV3-1 (or the pseudogene TRBV3-2) and TRBJ1-1, with 8 positions matching TRBD1. The length of the CDR3 is 14 residues. V gave up 8 bases and J gave up 5 bases; unmatched junction bases: 10. Germline V gene data show CDR1 as LGHDT and CDR2 as YNNKEL (reference sequence). The CDR3 spells CASGFQGARTEAFF. The DNA of the CDR3 is TGTGCCAGCGGCTTCCAGGGGGCCCGTACTGAAGCTTTCTTT.

The CDR3 sequence is CASSTGTDGNTIYF. CDR3 nucleotides: TGTGCCAGCAGCACCGGGACTGATGGAAACACCATATATTTT. The chain carries TRBV11-2 and TRBJ1-3, with a weak D call TRBD1 (5 bases). Trimming stripped 5 bases from V and 3 bases from J, with 11 bases between. The CDR3 runs 14 residues. Per the germline V gene, CDR1 is SGHAT and CDR2 is FQNNGV.

The chain uses TRBV10-3 and TRBJ2-7, with 13 bases aligning to TRBD2. The CDR3 is 15 amino acids. The J segment lost 9 bases and the V segment lost 5 bases, leaving 10 bases of the junction unmatched. Germline lookup yields CDR1 ENHRY and CDR2 SYGVKD. DNA for the CDR3: TGTGCCATCAGTCCCACTAGCGGGAGGGTCGTGAGGCAGTACTTC. It codes for CAISPTSGRVVRQYF.

V is TRBV18 and J is TRBJ2-7; D is possibly TRBD2 (7 bases). Germline CDR1 reads KGHSH; CDR2 reads LQKENI. CDR3 length: 14 amino acids. Trimming removed 1 base from V and 3 bases from J, with 10 bases in between. The CDR3 is CASSPRGGGYEQYF. The CDR3 DNA follows: TGTGCCAGCTCACCACGAGGGGGGGGCTACGAGCAGTACTTC. Full variable domain (outside the CDR3, taken from reference TRBV18 and TRBJ2-7): NAGVMQNPRHLVRRRGQEARLRCSPMKGHSHVYWYRQLPEEGLKFMVYLQKENIIDESGMPKERFSAEFPKEGPSILRIQQVVRGDSAAYFCASSPRGGGYEQYFGPGTRLTVT.

The J gene is TRBJ2-3, the V gene TRBV7-2; D remains ambiguous. V was clipped by 5 bases and J by 0 bases, with 3 bases between them. Germline assignment: CDR1 SGHTA and CDR2 FQGNSA. CDR3 length equals 12 residues. The CDR3 sequence is CASSLSTDTQYF. The DNA of the CDR3 is TGTGCCAGCAGCCTCAGCACAGATACGCAGTATTTT. Full variable domain (outside the CDR3, taken from reference TRBV7-2 and TRBJ2-3): GAGVSQSPSNKVTEKGKDVELRCDPISGHTALYWYRQSLGQGLEFLIYFQGNSAPDKSGLPSDRFSAERTGGSVSTLTIQRTQQEDSAVYLCASSLSTDTQYFGPGTRLTVL.

This chain uses TRBV3-1 (or the pseudogene TRBV3-2) with TRBJ1-1, with a tentative D call TRBD1 (6 bases). Germline CDR1 is LGHDT and CDR2 is YNNKEL (reference sequence). The germline V and J ends were trimmed by 4 bases and 6 bases, with 15 bases remaining between them. The CDR3 is 14 residues long. This CDR3 reads CASSRQTGSAEAFF. The CDR3, as DNA: TGTGCCAGCAGCCGACAAACAGGGTCCGCTGAAGCTTTCTTT.